This T cell receptor (beta chain) was identified during a study of cytomegalovirus exposure and HLA in healthy donors. PCR primers comprised 60 Vbeta and 13 Jbeta primers. Here immunoSEQ multiplex PCR was the method, and the copy in TCRdb shows in-frame clones only, minus some. In all, the sample yields approximately 130,000 clones. Trimming cost V 1 base and J 1 base, with 10 bases left between them. There are 15 residues in the CDR3. CDR1 is SGHDN, CDR2 FVKESK, per germline. Study results and caveats: There were about 160 TCR beta chains listed as cytomegalovirus-associated. TCR beta sequences reportedly predicted most subjects' HLA-A and HLA-B alleles accurately. Several V segments, TRBV6-2 and TRBV6-3 among them, could not be told apart and were dropped. In an earlier analysis, in around 590 donors, most V segments appeared productive either ~90% or ~30% of the time.

Note on this clone: Its antigen is not known.

The chain has TRBV14 and TRBJ1-1; tentatively, D is TRBD1 (5 bases). This TCR came from a woman in her sixties in good health and CMV-seronegative. The source material was PBMCs. CDR3 nucleotide sequence: TGTGCCAGCAGCCAAGGGGGCAGGGAGAACACTGAAGCTTTCTTT. Translated, it gives CASSQGGRENTEAFF. Complete variable domain (other parts from reference TRBV14 and TRBJ1-1): EAGVTQFPSHSVIEKGQTVTLRCDPISGHDNLYWYRRVMGKEIKFLLHFVKESKQDESGMPNNRFLAERTGGTYSTLKVQPAELEDSGVYFCASSQGGRENTEAFFGQGTRLTVV.